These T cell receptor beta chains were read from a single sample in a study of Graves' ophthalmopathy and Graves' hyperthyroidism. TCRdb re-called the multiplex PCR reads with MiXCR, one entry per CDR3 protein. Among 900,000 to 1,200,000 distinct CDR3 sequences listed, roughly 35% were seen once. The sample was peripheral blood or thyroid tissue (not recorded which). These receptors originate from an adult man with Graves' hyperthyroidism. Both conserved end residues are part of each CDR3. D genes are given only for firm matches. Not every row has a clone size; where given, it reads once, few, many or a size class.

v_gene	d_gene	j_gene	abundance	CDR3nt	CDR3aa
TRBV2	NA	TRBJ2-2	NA	TGTGCCAGCAGCCGATATGGGGATCCGAACACCGGGGAGCTGTTTTTT	CASSRYGDPNTGELFF
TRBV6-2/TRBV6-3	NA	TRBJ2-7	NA	TGTGCCAGCAGTTACGCCGTCCTCCCCTCAAGCTCCTACGAGCAGTACTTC	CASSYAVLPSSSYEQYF
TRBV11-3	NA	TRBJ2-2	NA	TGTGCCAGCAGCGGGGAAGGCGGGGAGCTGTTTTTT	CASSGEGGELFF
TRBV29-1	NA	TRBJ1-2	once	TGCAGCGTTGTTCTGGGCTACACCTTC	CSVVLGYTF
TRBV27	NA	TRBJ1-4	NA	TGTGCCAGCAGTCGATACGCCCAGCCCTATGAAAAACTGTTTTTT	CASSRYAQPYEKLFF
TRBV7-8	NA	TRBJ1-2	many	TGTGCCAGCAGCTTAATGACAGTTTCTAACTATGGCTACACCTTC	CASSLMTVSNYGYTF
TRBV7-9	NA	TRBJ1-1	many	TGTGCCAGCAGCCTCATCGGGGGGAGCACTGAAGCTTTCTTT	CASSLIGGSTEAFF
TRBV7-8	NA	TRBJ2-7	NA	TGTGCCAGCTTAACGGTGACCTCCTACGAGCAGTACTTC	CASLTVTSYEQYF
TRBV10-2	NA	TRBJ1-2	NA	TGCGCCAGCAGTGAGCCGGCAGCAGCTAACTATGGCTACACCTTC	CASSEPAAANYGYTF
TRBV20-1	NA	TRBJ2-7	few	TGCAGTGCTCGGGACTTCCGAACCTACGAGCAGTACTTC	CSARDFRTYEQYF